This TCR beta chain emerged from a study of OX40 agonist ivuxolimab in advanced cancers. Study-wide context: Cancers in dose escalation were hepatocellular, melanoma, renal cell and head and neck. Study findings and constraints: Mean expanded clone counts were higher in CD8+ than CD4+ T cells. Patients with a partial response at 0.1-3.0 mg/kg had among the lowest clonal expansion.

In regard to this clone: Its specificity is unknown.

Trimming shortened V by 6 bases and J by 3 bases, and 26 bases separated the two germline ends. This CDR3 has 18 residues. CDR1 and CDR2 from the germline V gene are MDHEN and SYDVKM. Patients had blood sampled at baseline and again on cycle 4 day 1 and cycle 7 day 1. Clones were read by immunoSEQ multiplex PCR, and TCRdb kept only the in-frame ones, dropping some. This sample has about 27,000 clones; 70% to 85% occur once, and the top ten carry about 31%. This chain connects TRBV28 to TRBJ1-1; D unclear. Sequencing used CD4+ or CD8+ T cells sorted from blood, obtained in a trial of the OX40 agonist ivuxolimab. This TCR was sampled from an adult with an advanced solid tumor such as melanoma, head and neck, liver or kidney cancer. CDR3 amino acids: CASRPHAVSSRRDTEAFF. In DNA form, the CDR3 reads TGTGCCAGCAGACCCCACGCGGTCTCAAGCCGGCGCGACACTGAAGCTTTCTTT.